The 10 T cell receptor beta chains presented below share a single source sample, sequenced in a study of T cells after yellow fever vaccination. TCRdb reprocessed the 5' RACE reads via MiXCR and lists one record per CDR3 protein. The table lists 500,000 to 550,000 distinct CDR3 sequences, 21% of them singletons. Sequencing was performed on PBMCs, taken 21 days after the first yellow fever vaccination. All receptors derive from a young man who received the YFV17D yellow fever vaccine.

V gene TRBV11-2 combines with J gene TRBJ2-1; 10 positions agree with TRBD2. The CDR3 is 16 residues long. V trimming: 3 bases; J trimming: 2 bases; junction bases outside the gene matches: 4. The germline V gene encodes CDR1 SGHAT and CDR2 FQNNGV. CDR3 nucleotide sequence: TGTGCCAGCAGCTTCGGGAGCGGGGGGGCCTACAATGAGCAGTTCTTC. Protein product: CASSFGSGGAYNEQFF.

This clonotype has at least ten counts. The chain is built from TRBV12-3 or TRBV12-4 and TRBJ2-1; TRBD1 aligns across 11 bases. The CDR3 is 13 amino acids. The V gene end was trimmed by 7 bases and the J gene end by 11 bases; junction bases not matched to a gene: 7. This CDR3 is CASTPGQGVKQFF. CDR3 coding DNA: TGTGCCAGCACCCCGGGACAGGGGGTAAAGCAGTTCTTC.

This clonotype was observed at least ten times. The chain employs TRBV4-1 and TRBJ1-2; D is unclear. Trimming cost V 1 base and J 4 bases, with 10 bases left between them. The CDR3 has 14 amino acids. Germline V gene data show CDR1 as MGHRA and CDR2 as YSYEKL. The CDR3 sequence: CASSQVKHFYGYTF. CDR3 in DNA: TGCGCCAGCAGCCAAGTGAAGCATTTCTATGGCTACACCTTC.

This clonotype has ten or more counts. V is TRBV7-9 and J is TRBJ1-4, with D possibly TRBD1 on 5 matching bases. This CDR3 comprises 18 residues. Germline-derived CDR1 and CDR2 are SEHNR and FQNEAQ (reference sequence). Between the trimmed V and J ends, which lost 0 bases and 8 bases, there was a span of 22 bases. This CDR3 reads CASSLASIRQLTKEKLFF. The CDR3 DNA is TGTGCCAGCAGCTTAGCGTCGATTAGACAGCTGACGAAGGAAAAACTGTTTTTT.

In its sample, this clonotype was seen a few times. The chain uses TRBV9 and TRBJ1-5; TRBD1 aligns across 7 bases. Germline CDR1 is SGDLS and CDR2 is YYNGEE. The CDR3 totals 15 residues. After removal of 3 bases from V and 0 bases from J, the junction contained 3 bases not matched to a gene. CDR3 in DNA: TGTGCCAGCAGCGAGGGACAGTTTAGCAATCAGCCCCAGCATTTT. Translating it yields CASSEGQFSNQPQHF.

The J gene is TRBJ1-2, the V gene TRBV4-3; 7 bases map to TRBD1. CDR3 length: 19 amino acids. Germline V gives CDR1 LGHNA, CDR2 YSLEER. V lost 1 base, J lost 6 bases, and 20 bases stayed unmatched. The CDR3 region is CASSQGLGCTGTAIDGYTF. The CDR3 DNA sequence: TGCGCCAGCAGCCAAGGTTTGGGCTGTACCGGGACAGCCATCGATGGCTACACCTTC.

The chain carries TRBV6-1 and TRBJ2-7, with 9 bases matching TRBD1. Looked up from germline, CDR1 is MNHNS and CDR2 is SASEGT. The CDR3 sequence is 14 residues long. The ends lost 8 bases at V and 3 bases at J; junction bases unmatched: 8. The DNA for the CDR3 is TGTGCCAGCGCCCGGGGACAGGGAGGCTACGAGCAGTACGTC. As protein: CASARGQGGYEQYV.

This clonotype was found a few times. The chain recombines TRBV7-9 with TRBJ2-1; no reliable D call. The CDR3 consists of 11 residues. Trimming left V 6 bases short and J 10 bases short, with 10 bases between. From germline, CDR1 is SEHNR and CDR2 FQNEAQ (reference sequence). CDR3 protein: CASRASHEQFF. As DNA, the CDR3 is TGTGCCAGCAGAGCAAGCCACGAGCAGTTCTTC.

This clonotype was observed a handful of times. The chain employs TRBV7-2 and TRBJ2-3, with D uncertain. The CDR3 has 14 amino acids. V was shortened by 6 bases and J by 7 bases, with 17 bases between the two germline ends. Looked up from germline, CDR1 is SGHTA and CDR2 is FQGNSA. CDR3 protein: CASRDAAARNTQYF. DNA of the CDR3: TGTGCCAGCAGAGACGCCGCCGCCAGGAATACGCAGTATTTT.

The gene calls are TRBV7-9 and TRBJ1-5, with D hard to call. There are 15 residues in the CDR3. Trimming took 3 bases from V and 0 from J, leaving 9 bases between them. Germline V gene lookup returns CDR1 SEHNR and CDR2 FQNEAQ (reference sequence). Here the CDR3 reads CASSLRGSSNQPQHF. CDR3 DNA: TGTGCCAGCAGCTTGCGAGGGAGTAGCAATCAGCCCCAGCATTTT.